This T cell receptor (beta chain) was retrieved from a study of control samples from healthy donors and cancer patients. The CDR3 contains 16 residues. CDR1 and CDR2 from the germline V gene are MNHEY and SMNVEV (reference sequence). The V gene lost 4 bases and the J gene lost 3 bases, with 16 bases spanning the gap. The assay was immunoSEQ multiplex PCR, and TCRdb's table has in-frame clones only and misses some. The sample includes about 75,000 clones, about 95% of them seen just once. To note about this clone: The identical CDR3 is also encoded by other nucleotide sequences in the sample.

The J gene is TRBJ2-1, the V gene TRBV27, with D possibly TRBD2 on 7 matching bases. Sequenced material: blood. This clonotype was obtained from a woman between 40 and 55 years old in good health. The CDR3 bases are TGTGCCAGCAGTTACGATTGGCGGGGGCACTACAATGAGCAGTTCTTC. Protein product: CASSYDWRGHYNEQFF.